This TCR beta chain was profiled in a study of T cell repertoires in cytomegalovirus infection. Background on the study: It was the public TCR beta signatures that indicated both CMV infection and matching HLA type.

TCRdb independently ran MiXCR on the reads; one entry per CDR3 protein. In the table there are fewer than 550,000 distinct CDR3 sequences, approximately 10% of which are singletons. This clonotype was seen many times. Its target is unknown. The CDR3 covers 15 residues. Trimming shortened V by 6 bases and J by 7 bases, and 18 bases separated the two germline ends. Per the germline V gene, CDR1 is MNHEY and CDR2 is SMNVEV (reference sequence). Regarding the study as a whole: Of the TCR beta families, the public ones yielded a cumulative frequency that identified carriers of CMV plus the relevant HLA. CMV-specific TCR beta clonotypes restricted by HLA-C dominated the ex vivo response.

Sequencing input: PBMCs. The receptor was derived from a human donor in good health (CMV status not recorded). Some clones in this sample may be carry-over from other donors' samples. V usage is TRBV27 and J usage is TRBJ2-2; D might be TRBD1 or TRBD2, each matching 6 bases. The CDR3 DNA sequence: TGTGCCAGCAGACCCTTCGGGGGCGGGATCGGGGAGCTGTTTTTT. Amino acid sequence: CASRPFGGGIGELFF.